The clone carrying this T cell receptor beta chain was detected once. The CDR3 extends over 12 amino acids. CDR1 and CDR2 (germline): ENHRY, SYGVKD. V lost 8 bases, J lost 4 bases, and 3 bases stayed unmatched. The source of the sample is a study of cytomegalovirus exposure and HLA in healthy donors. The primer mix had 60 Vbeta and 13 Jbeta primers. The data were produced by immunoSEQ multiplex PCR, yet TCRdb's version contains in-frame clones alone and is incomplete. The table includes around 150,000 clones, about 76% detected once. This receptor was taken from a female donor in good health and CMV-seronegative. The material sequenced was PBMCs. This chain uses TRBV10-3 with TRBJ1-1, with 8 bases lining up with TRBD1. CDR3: CAIGDRSTEAFF. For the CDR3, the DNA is TGTGCCATCGGGGACAGGTCCACTGAAGCTTTCTTT.